The next 7 T cell receptor beta chains were all read from a single sample in a study of blood T cell repertoires in COVID-19. The table came from immunoSEQ multiplex PCR; TCRdb's copy has only in-frame clones and leaves some out. The data contain 190,000 or so clones, 80% to 90% of them singletons. Sequenced input: PBMCs or T cells enriched from blood (not recorded which). These receptor sequences come from a man younger than 35 with acute COVID-19.

The V call is TRBV3-1 (or the pseudogene TRBV3-2), the J call TRBJ2-7; 15 bases agree with TRBD2. Unmatched junction bases numbered 9, after V lost 0 bases and J lost 0 bases. Germline values: CDR1 LGHDT, CDR2 YNNKEL (reference sequence). The CDR3 has 20 residues. The CDR3 DNA sequence: TGTGCCAGCAGCCAAGAGGGACTAGCGGGAGGCCTCTCTGGCTCCTACGAGCAGTACTTC. Translating it yields CASSQEGLAGGLSGSYEQYF.

The chain links TRBV7-9 to TRBJ1-4; tentative D call: TRBD1 (5 bases). Germline V gene lookup returns CDR1 SEHNR and CDR2 FQNEAQ (reference sequence). V was pared by 5 bases and J by 0 bases, with 10 bases between. CDR3 size: 15 residues. The chain's CDR3 is CASSKQVATNEKLFF. The CDR3, as DNA: TGTGCCAGCAGCAAACAGGTTGCAACTAATGAAAAACTGTTTTTT.

The chain has TRBV7-9 and TRBJ2-5, with 7 bases identical to TRBD1. Germline loops: CDR1 SEHNR, CDR2 FQNEAQ (reference sequence). This CDR3 region has 14 residues. The V gene end was trimmed by 4 bases and the J gene end by 2 bases; junction bases not matched to a gene: 4. CDR3 region: CASSSTGRQETQYF. CDR3 DNA: TGTGCCAGCAGCTCGACAGGGAGACAAGAGACCCAGTACTTC.

The genes are TRBV10-2 and TRBJ2-5; tentative D call: TRBD2 (5 bases). The CDR3 totals 13 residues. Between the trimmed V and J ends, which lost 0 bases and 9 bases, there was a span of 11 bases. Germline V gives CDR1 WSHSY, CDR2 SAAADI. The CDR3 DNA reads TGCGCCAGCAGTGAGTCCTTCGACGGGGCCCAGTACTTC. Its protein product is CASSESFDGAQYF.

The sample holds one count of this clone. The chain combines TRBV5-4 with TRBJ1-1, with D uncertain. The CDR3 consists of 14 residues. Germline V gene lookup returns CDR1 SGHNT and CDR2 YYREEE (reference sequence). V was shortened by 4 bases and J by 2 bases, with 12 bases between the two germline ends. In nucleotides, the CDR3 is TGTGCCAGCAGCCCCGGACTAGCCAACACTGAAGCTTTCTTT. Translation: CASSPGLANTEAFF.

V gene TRBV24-1 combines with J gene TRBJ2-5, with D perhaps matching TRBD1 (5 bases). The CDR3 sequence is 13 residues long. Per the germline V gene, CDR1 is KGHDR and CDR2 is SFDVKD. Trimming removed 4 bases at V and 5 bases at J, with 10 bases between. CDR3 in DNA: TGTGCCACCAGTGACCAACCAGGGGAGACCCAGTACTTC. Translating it yields CATSDQPGETQYF.

This rearrangement joins TRBV30 to TRBJ2-4; 8 bases match TRBD1. V was clipped by 3 bases and J by 9 bases; unmatched bases: 22. CDR1 and CDR2 (germline): GTSNPN, SVGIG (reference sequence). This CDR3 region has 18 residues. Written as DNA, the CDR3 is TGTGCCTGGAGAGTACGGGTTACGACAGGGGTGTTTGGGGGCATTCAGTACTTC. It translates to CAWRVRVTTGVFGGIQYF.